These 11 T cell receptor beta chains share one sample of origin, sequenced in a study of blood T cell repertoires in COVID-19. The protocol was immunoSEQ multiplex PCR, while the TCRdb copy is restricted to in-frame clones and leaves out a portion. The table shows some 300,000 clones, with roughly 89% occurring only once. Sequencing was carried out using peripheral blood. These receptors all stem from a woman aged 30 to 39 with COVID-19, enrolled during active disease.

This chain links TRBV4-1 with TRBJ2-7; D is perhaps TRBD2 (5 bases). CDR3 size: 14 residues. The V gene lost 5 bases and the J gene lost 3 bases, with 14 bases spanning the gap. The germline V gene encodes CDR1 MGHRA and CDR2 YSYEKL. The chain's CDR3 is CASSYQARDYEQYF. In nucleotides, the CDR3 is TGCGCCAGCAGCTACCAAGCCCGGGACTACGAGCAGTACTTC.

The rearrangement uses TRBV7-2 and TRBJ2-1; D remains ambiguous. V lost 5 bases, J lost 9 bases, and 11 bases lay in between. Looked up from germline, CDR1 is SGHTA and CDR2 is FQGNSA. The CDR3 length is 12 residues. The CDR3 protein is CASSHRYREQFF. The DNA of the CDR3 is TGTGCCAGCAGCCACCGGTATCGTGAGCAGTTCTTC.

This chain links TRBV7-2 with TRBJ1-5; no reliable D call. This CDR3 comprises 15 residues. Germline CDR1 SGHTA, CDR2 FQGNSA. The V end lost 1 base, the J end lost 0 bases, and 7 bases lay between the germline ends. CDR3 bases: TGTGCCAGCAGCTTAGAAGGGAGTAGCAATCAGCCCCAGCATTTT. This encodes CASSLEGSSNQPQHF.

The V and J genes are TRBV5-8 and TRBJ2-7, with TRBD2 matching over 8 bases. J was trimmed by 2 bases and V by 6 bases; bases with no gene match: 7. The germline CDR1 and CDR2 sequences are SGHTS and YDEGEE. The CDR3 is 14 amino acids. CDR3: CASNRRGAPYEQYF. The CDR3 DNA sequence: TGTGCCAGCAACCGGCGGGGGGCTCCCTACGAGCAGTACTTC.

This clone has only a few counts. The sample contains more than one DNA sequence encoding this CDR3. The rearrangement links TRBV5-1 to TRBJ1-6, with 7 bases that match TRBD1. J gave up 5 bases and V 0 bases, and 2 bases lay outside the gene matches. CDR3 size: 15 residues. Germline V gene lookup returns CDR1 SGHRS and CDR2 YFSETQ. The CDR3 spells CASSLGGGNNSPLHF. CDR3 in DNA: TGCGCCAGCAGCTTGGGAGGGGGCAATAATTCACCCCTCCACTTT.

The J gene is TRBJ2-7, the V gene TRBV19, with 9 bases fitting TRBD1. With V trimmed by 6 bases and J by 7 bases, 10 bases remained unmatched. CDR1 LNHDA and CDR2 SQIVND come from the germline V gene (reference sequence). This CDR3 is built from 14 residues. The CDR3 DNA reads TGTGCCAGTAGCCCGGGACAGGGCTTCCCAGAGCAGTACGTC. It specifies CASSPGQGFPEQYV.

CDR3 region: CASSLGGLAGETQYF. The CDR3 DNA reads TGTGCCAGCAGCTTAGGGGGACTAGCAGGGGAGACCCAGTACTTC. The chain couples TRBV7-2 to TRBJ2-5, with 9 bases that match TRBD2. Trimming at V came to 1 base and at J to 5 bases, leaving 5 bases not matched to a gene. The CDR3 extends over 15 amino acids. Per germline, CDR1 SGHTA and CDR2 FQGNSA.

The J gene is TRBJ1-4, the V gene TRBV28, with TRBD1 matching 9 bases. The germline gives CDR1 MDHEN, CDR2 SYDVKM. CDR3 length: 15 amino acids. The trim removed 5 bases at V and 8 bases at J, leaving 9 bases unmatched. DNA for the CDR3: TGTGCCAGCAGTCCCCCCGGGACAGGGCTCGAAAAACTGTTTTTT. It specifies CASSPPGTGLEKLFF. Complete variable domain (other parts from reference TRBV28 and TRBJ1-4): DVKVTQSSRYLVKRTGEKVFLECVQDMDHENMFWYRQDPGLGLRLIYFSYDVKMKEKGDIPEGYSVSREKKERFSLILESASTNQTSMYLCASSPPGTGLEKLFFGSGTQLSVL.

V is TRBV9 and J is TRBJ2-1; possible D gene TRBD2, 5 bases. Trimming pared 0 bases from V and 10 bases from J, leaving 5 bases between. This CDR3 region has 11 residues. Germline assignment: CDR1 SGDLS and CDR2 YYNGEE. This CDR3 reads CASSVAGEQFF. CDR3 nucleotides: TGTGCCAGCAGCGTAGCGGGGGAGCAGTTCTTC. Variable domain in full (rest from reference TRBV9 and TRBJ2-1): DSGVTQTPKHLITATGQRVTLRCSPRSGDLSVYWYQQSLDQGLQFLIQYYNGEERAKGNILERFSAQQFPDLHSELNLSSLELGDSALYFCASSVAGEQFFGPGTRLTVL.

The genes are TRBV15 and TRBJ1-2, with 10 bases that match TRBD1. J lost 7 bases, V lost 4 bases, and 15 bases had no gene match. The CDR3 is made up of 17 amino acids. The germline V gene has CDR1 LNHNV and CDR2 YYDKDF (reference sequence). Here the CDR3 reads CATSKGTGAFRVGGYTF. DNA for the CDR3: TGTGCCACCAGCAAGGGGACAGGGGCCTTTCGAGTGGGTGGCTACACCTTC.

The gene calls are TRBV4-3 and TRBJ2-5, with D unresolved. The CDR3 is 13 residues long. The V and J ends lost 1 base and 4 bases respectively, with 7 bases between them. Germline lookup yields CDR1 LGHNA and CDR2 YSLEER. CDR3 coding DNA: TGCGCCAGCAGCCAAGGGCCCCGAGAGACCCAGTACTTC. This gives the protein CASSQGPRETQYF.